The 30 T cell receptor beta chains reported below all come from one sample, sequenced in a study of blood T cells in healthy people across ages. A J-beta primer mix and a sample-barcoded 5' primer were used in a second PCR of roughly 7 to 12 cycles. One entry per CDR3 protein results from TCRdb running MiXCR on the 5' RACE reads. The data show about 670,000 distinct CDR3 sequences, 40% to 45% seen once. Material: blood. Receptors originate from a man at least 80 years old in good health.

This clonotype was counted only a few times. This chain links TRBV6-2 or TRBV6-3 with TRBJ2-7; perhaps TRBD2 as D (6 bases). Germline loops: CDR1 MNHEY, CDR2 SVGEGT. V shed 4 bases and J shed 3 bases, with 10 bases lying between them. The CDR3 totals 13 residues. CDR3: CASSSGGYYEQYF. In nucleotides, the CDR3 is TGTGCCAGCAGTTCTGGGGGGTACTACGAGCAGTACTTC.

This chain uses TRBV24-1 with TRBJ1-5, with D uncertain. The CDR3 has 15 amino acids. CDR1 KGHDR and CDR2 SFDVKD come from the germline V gene. Deletions cut 4 bases from V and 0 bases from J, with 9 bases between. This CDR3 reads CATSDRTNSNQPQHF. CDR3 DNA sequence: TGTGCCACCAGTGACCGGACGAATAGCAATCAGCCCCAGCATTTT.

This clonotype was detected only a few times. V usage is TRBV5-1 and J usage is TRBJ1-1, with D perhaps matching TRBD1 (6 bases). Per germline, CDR1 SGHRS and CDR2 YFSETQ. CDR3 length equals 17 residues. Trimming shortened V by 4 bases and J by 0 bases, and 19 bases separated the two germline ends. CDR3 sequence: CASSPGQTTSMNTEAFF. The CDR3 region has the DNA TGCGCCAGCAGCCCAGGACAGACAACTAGTATGAACACTGAAGCTTTCTTT.

The table lists this clonotype with many counts. V usage is TRBV27 and J usage is TRBJ1-6; D gene uncertain. The CDR3 has 16 amino acids. The V gene's germline CDR1 is MNHEY and CDR2 SMNVEV (reference sequence). The V and J ends lost 3 bases and 8 bases respectively, with 17 bases between them. CDR3 sequence: CASSFSSFGGHSPLHF. CDR3 nucleotides: TGTGCCAGCAGTTTTTCTTCCTTCGGAGGACATTCACCCCTCCACTTT.

Many counts were recorded for this clonotype. V and J are TRBV4-1 and TRBJ2-1, with D perhaps matching TRBD1 or TRBD2 (5 bases each). CDR3 size: 15 residues. Germline V CDR1 and CDR2: MGHRA, YSYEKL. V was shortened by 3 bases and J by 5 bases, with 14 bases between the two germline ends. This CDR3 is CASSHPGPSDNEQFF. The CDR3 bases are TGCGCCAGCAGCCACCCGGGACCCTCAGACAATGAGCAGTTCTTC.

This clonotype has only a few counts. The rearrangement links TRBV20-1 to TRBJ2-5; TRBD1 matches 9 bases. The CDR3 extends over 14 amino acids. The V gene's germline CDR1 is DFQATT and CDR2 SNEGSKA (reference sequence). The V segment lost 7 bases and the J segment 2 bases; nucleotides outside the gene matches: 8. CDR3 loop: CSVTGGAGQETQYF. The CDR3 DNA is TGCAGTGTTACAGGGGGCGCGGGGCAAGAGACCCAGTACTTC.

As regards this clonotype: Relative to the germline gene, one junction end is altered; a read error may explain this. This CDR3 is CACSQEYGGRVAYNEQFF. The CDR3 DNA follows: TGCGCCTGCAGCCAAGAATATGGCGGGAGAGTAGCGTACAATGAGCAGTTCTTC. The chain joins TRBV4-3 to TRBJ2-1; 7 bases agree with TRBD2. This CDR3 has 18 amino acids. Germline CDR1 is LGHNA and CDR2 is YSLEER.

The chain combines TRBV7-9 with TRBJ2-7, with a possible D match to TRBD1 (6 bases). Trimming stripped 2 bases from V and 5 bases from J, with 10 bases between. Germline V gene data show CDR1 as SEHNR and CDR2 as FQNEAQ (reference sequence). The CDR3 has 13 residues. CDR3 sequence reads: CASSLMYRDEQYF. The CDR3 nucleotides read TGTGCCAGCAGCTTAATGTACAGGGACGAGCAGTACTTC. Looking up the rest from reference TRBV7-9 and TRBJ2-7 gives the full variable domain: DTGVSQNPRHKITKRGQNVTFRCDPISEHNRLYWYRQTLGQGPEFLTYFQNEAQLEKSRLLSDRFSAERPKGSFSTLEIQRTEQGDSAMYLCASSLMYRDEQYFGPGTRLTVT.

The chain couples TRBV20-1 to TRBJ2-3, with TRBD2 as a possible D gene (6 bases). Trimming cost V 3 bases and J 7 bases, with 17 bases left between them. The CDR3 sequence is 14 residues long. Per the germline V gene, CDR1 is DFQATT and CDR2 is SNEGSKA (reference sequence). CDR3: CSARRSGTLHTQYF. In DNA form, the CDR3 reads TGCAGTGCTAGGAGGTCAGGGACTCTTCATACGCAGTATTTT.

This clonotype showed up just a few times. The rearrangement links TRBV29-1 to TRBJ2-2; D is unclear. The CDR3 has 15 residues. Deletions cut 6 bases from V and 0 bases from J, with 14 bases between. Germline V gene sequence: CDR1 SQVTM, CDR2 ANQGSEA. The CDR3 region has the DNA TGCAGCGTAGAGGACGCCCGGTCGAACACCGGGGAGCTGTTTTTT. Translating it yields CSVEDARSNTGELFF.

This chain uses TRBV4-1 with TRBJ1-6; no firm D call. Germline V gene lookup returns CDR1 MGHRA and CDR2 YSYEKL. The CDR3 is made up of 15 amino acids. Trimming cost V 1 base and J 4 bases, with 8 bases left between them. The CDR3 DNA reads TGCGCCAGCAGCCAAGTCGAACCGTATAATTCACCCCTCCACTTT. Its protein product is CASSQVEPYNSPLHF.

The chain uses TRBV12-3 or TRBV12-4 and TRBJ2-7; 7 nucleotides line up with TRBD1. The CDR3 is 13 amino acids. The junction had 8 bases not matched to a gene; V was cut back by 9 bases and J by 3 bases. DNA of the CDR3: TGTGCCAGGCGTGACAGGGTAAACTACGAGCAGTACTTC. It yields the protein CARRDRVNYEQYF.

This clonotype was counted only a few times. The chain combines TRBV20-1 with TRBJ1-1, with TRBD1 matching 8 bases. CDR3 size: 13 residues. Trimming took 6 bases from V and 2 from J; bases not matched to a gene: 5. Germline CDR1 DFQATT, CDR2 SNEGSKA (reference sequence). The CDR3 region has the DNA TGCAGTGCCCCTGCAGGGGGCAACACTGAAGCTTTCTTT. Translating gives CSAPAGGNTEAFF.

This clonotype was seen at least ten times. CDR3 protein: CSVEPTGVKNIQYF. The CDR3 DNA is TGCAGCGTTGAACCCACAGGGGTTAAAAACATTCAGTACTTC. The chain uses TRBV29-1 and TRBJ2-4, with 7 positions matching TRBD1. J was trimmed by 4 bases and V by 2 bases; bases with no gene match: 5. CDR3 length: 14 residues. Germline V gene data show CDR1 as SQVTM and CDR2 as ANQGSEA. The full variable domain, with the rest looked up from reference TRBV29-1 and TRBJ2-4, is SAVISQKPSRDICQRGTSLTIQCQVDSQVTMMFWYRQQPGQSLTLIATANQGSEATYESGFVIDKFPISRPNLTFSTLTVSNMSPEDSSIYLCSVEPTGVKNIQYFGAGTRLSVL.

The sample holds a few counts of this clonotype. The CDR3 DNA follows: TGTGCCAGCAGCTCGCCCCCTCCACGACAGGGAAGGACAGATACGCAGTATTTT. Translation gives CASSSPPPRQGRTDTQYF. The chain carries TRBV7-2 and TRBJ2-3, with 7 bases matching TRBD1. Germline CDR1 reads SGHTA; CDR2 reads FQGNSA. Trimming cost V 4 bases and J 3 bases; bases outside gene matches: 16. The length of the CDR3 is 18 residues. Full variable domain (missing parts from reference TRBV7-2 and TRBJ2-3): GAGVSQSPSNKVTEKGKDVELRCDPISGHTALYWYRQSLGQGLEFLIYFQGNSAPDKSGLPSDRFSAERTGGSVSTLTIQRTQQEDSAVYLCASSSPPPRQGRTDTQYFGPGTRLTVL.

This rearrangement joins TRBV6-2 or TRBV6-3 to TRBJ2-3; D is uncertain. The CDR3 spans 13 residues. Trimming took 6 bases from V and 6 from J, leaving 13 bases between them. CDR1 MNHEY and CDR2 SVGEGT come from the germline V gene. CDR3: CASRLPYVDTQYF. As DNA, the CDR3 is TGTGCCAGCAGACTACCCTACGTGGATACGCAGTATTTT.

In this sample, this clonotype turned up a few times. The V and J genes are TRBV29-1 and TRBJ2-1, with D possibly TRBD2 on 5 matching bases. CDR3 length: 12 residues. Trimming pared 7 bases from V and 7 bases from J, leaving 14 bases between. CDR1 and CDR2 (germline): SQVTM, ANQGSEA. This CDR3 reads CSGYRGSNEQFF. CDR3 in DNA: TGCAGCGGTTATCGGGGATCAAATGAGCAGTTCTTC.

This clonotype has just a few counts. The V gene is TRBV29-1, the J gene TRBJ2-1; maybe TRBD2 (6 bases). The CDR3 loop spans 14 amino acids. The V end was cut by 3 bases, the J end by 4 bases, with 13 bases between. CDR1 is SQVTM and CDR2 is ANQGSEA in the germline V gene. The CDR3 nucleotides are TGCAGCGTTGATCGACTAGTGAATTACAATGAGCAGTTCTTC. It translates to CSVDRLVNYNEQFF.

The rearrangement joins TRBV5-1 to TRBJ2-3, with D possibly matching TRBD2 (6 bases). Between the trimmed V and J ends, which lost 6 bases and 4 bases, there was a span of 12 bases. Germline assignment: CDR1 SGHRS and CDR2 YFSETQ. The CDR3 loop spans 13 amino acids. CDR3 nucleotides: TGCGCCAGCATCGGACTATCCCCAGATACGCAGTATTTT. Translating gives CASIGLSPDTQYF.

The chain couples TRBV29-1 to TRBJ2-1, with 12 nucleotides matching TRBD2. The CDR3 is made up of 14 amino acids. CDR1 and CDR2 (germline): SQVTM, ANQGSEA. The V gene end was trimmed by 5 bases and the J gene end by 5 bases; junction bases not matched to a gene: 4. CDR3 residues: CSVSLAGGHNEQFF. The CDR3 DNA is TGCAGCGTTTCCCTAGCGGGGGGGCACAATGAGCAGTTCTTC.

The genes are TRBV27 and TRBJ1-2; 7 bases line up with TRBD1. Germline values: CDR1 MNHEY, CDR2 SMNVEV (reference sequence). Unmatched junction bases numbered 10, after V lost 3 bases and J lost 0 bases. The CDR3 runs 17 residues. CDR3 protein: CASSFVGQGETNYGYTF. As DNA, the CDR3 is TGTGCCAGCAGTTTTGTCGGCCAGGGGGAGACTAACTATGGCTACACCTTC.

The CDR3 loop is CASSLPQQDEQYF. The CDR3 coding sequence is TGTGCCAGCAGCCTTCCCCAGCAGGATGAGCAGTACTTC. This rearrangement joins TRBV21-1 to TRBJ2-5. TRBV21-1 counts as a pseudogene. CDR3 size: 13 residues.

The gene calls are TRBV5-1 and TRBJ2-1; 10 bases match TRBD2. Unmatched junction bases numbered 6, after V lost 0 bases and J lost 9 bases. There are 15 residues in the CDR3. Germline V gene data show CDR1 as SGHRS and CDR2 as YFSETQ. The CDR3 DNA follows: TGCGCCAGCAGCTTGGGCCTAGCGGGAGAGGGTGAGCAGTTCTTC. Its translation: CASSLGLAGEGEQFF.

A word on this clonotype: A much larger clone lies one base from this, so it may be a read error. The genes are TRBV29-1 and TRBJ2-1; possibly TRBD1 or TRBD2 for D (6 bases each). This CDR3 region has 15 residues. Germline V gene sequence: CDR1 SQVTM, CDR2 ANQGSEA. As DNA, the CDR3 is TGCGGCGTTGTTGAAGGGGGAGGATCCTACAATGAGCAGTTCTTC. Translation gives CGVVEGGGSYNEQFF.

This clonotype was found a few times. The CDR3 DNA is TGTGCCAGCAGCTTAGGCACCAACAGGGGGCCGGGAGAGCAGTACTTC. It translates to CASSLGTNRGPGEQYF. The gene calls are TRBV13 and TRBJ2-7; TRBD1 agrees at 9 bases. Germline V gene sequence: CDR1 PRHDT, CDR2 FYEKMQ (reference sequence). V trimming: 0 bases; J trimming: 7 bases; junction bases outside the gene matches: 10. This CDR3 comprises 16 residues. The variable domain in full, with the rest retrieved from reference TRBV13 and TRBJ2-7, is AAGVIQSPRHLIKEKRETATLKCYPIPRHDTVYWYQQGPGQDPQFLISFYEKMQSDKGSIPDRFSAQQFSDYHSELNMSSLELGDSALYFCASSLGTNRGPGEQYFGPGTRLTVT.

V usage is TRBV5-4 and J usage is TRBJ2-3, with a weak D call TRBD1 (5 bases). The CDR3 length is 15 residues. Trimming pared 0 bases from V and 1 base from J, leaving 9 bases between. Per the germline V gene, CDR1 is SGHNT and CDR2 is YYREEE (reference sequence). The CDR3 protein is CASSLEQARTDTQYF. CDR3 nucleotide sequence: TGTGCCAGCAGCTTGGAACAGGCACGCACAGATACGCAGTATTTT.

V is TRBV27 and J is TRBJ1-4, with D possibly being TRBD1 (5 bases). This CDR3 is 13 amino acids long. Per the germline V gene, CDR1 is MNHEY and CDR2 is SMNVEV (reference sequence). The V end was cut by 4 bases, the J end by 8 bases, with 11 bases between. CDR3 loop: CASSSGLGEKLFF. The CDR3 bases are TGTGCCAGCAGTTCAGGGTTGGGGGAAAAACTGTTTTTT.

In its sample, this clonotype was seen a few times. This chain uses TRBV13 with TRBJ2-5; 8 bases line up with TRBD2. The CDR3 is 18 amino acids. The ends lost 5 bases at V and 11 bases at J; junction bases unmatched: 25. The germline CDR1 and CDR2 sequences are PRHDT and FYEKMQ (reference sequence). Here the CDR3 DNA reads TGTGCCAGCAGCCCTAAACCCCCAGGCGAGCGGGGGTACAATGAGCAGTACTTC. It translates to CASSPKPPGERGYNEQYF.

The chain links TRBV7-3 to TRBJ2-1; 7 nucleotides match TRBD2. The DNA end is more similar to TRBJ2-7, so the J call may be wrong. Germline CDR1 reads SGHTA; CDR2 reads FQGTGA. CDR3 length: 14 amino acids. CDR3 nucleotides: TGTGCCAGCAGCCCGGGAGGCCCCCTGAGTGAGCAGTACTTC. Translated, it gives CASSPGGPLSEQYF.

This chain connects TRBV7-3 to TRBJ1-2; weak D call: TRBD1 (5 bases). The CDR3 has 15 amino acids. CDR1 is SGHTA and CDR2 is FQGTGA in the germline V gene. V was shortened by 5 bases and J by 8 bases, with 21 bases between the two germline ends. This CDR3 reads CASSRPFSGLEGYTF. Written as DNA, the CDR3 is TGTGCCAGCAGCCGGCCCTTTTCAGGGTTGGAAGGCTACACCTTC.